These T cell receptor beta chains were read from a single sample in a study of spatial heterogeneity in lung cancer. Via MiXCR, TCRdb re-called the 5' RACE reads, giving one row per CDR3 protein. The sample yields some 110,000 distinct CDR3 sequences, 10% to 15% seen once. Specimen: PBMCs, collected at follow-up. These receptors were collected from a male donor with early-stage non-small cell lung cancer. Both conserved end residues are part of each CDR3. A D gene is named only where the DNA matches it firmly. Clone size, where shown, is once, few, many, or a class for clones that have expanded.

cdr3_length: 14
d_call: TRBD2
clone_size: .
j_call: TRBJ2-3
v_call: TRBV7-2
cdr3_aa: CASSPGLLSDTQYF
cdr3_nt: TGTGCCAGCAGCCCGGGACTATTATCAGATACGCAGTATTTT

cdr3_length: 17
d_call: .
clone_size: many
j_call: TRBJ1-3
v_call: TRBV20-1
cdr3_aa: CSASPWKREGTGNTIYF
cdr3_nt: TGCAGTGCTAGTCCCTGGAAGCGCGAGGGGACTGGAAACACCATATATTTT

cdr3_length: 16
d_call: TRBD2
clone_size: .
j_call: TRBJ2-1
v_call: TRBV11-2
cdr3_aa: CASSYTSGGFYNEQFF
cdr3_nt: TGTGCCAGCAGCTATACTAGCGGGGGGTTTTACAATGAGCAGTTCTTC

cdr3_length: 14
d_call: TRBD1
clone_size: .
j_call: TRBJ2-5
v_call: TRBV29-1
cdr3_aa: CSGRQGWVQETQYF
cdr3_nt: TGCAGCGGCCGACAGGGATGGGTCCAAGAGACCCAGTACTTC

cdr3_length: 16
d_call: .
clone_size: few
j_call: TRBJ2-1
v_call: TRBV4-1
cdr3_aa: CASSQVWGAGIYEQFF
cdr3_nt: TGCGCCAGCAGCCAAGTTTGGGGGGCGGGCATCTATGAGCAGTTCTTC

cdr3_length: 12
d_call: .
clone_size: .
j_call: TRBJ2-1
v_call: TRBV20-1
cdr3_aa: CSARERYNEQFF
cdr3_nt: TGCAGTGCTAGGGAGCGCTACAATGAGCAGTTCTTC

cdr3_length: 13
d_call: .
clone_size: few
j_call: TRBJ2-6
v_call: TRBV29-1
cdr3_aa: CSVGGDGANVLTF
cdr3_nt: TGCAGCGTTGGAGGGGACGGGGCCAACGTCCTGACTTTC

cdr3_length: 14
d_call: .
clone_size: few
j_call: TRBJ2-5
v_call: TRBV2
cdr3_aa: CATESSSPWETQYF
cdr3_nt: TGTGCCACGGAGTCTAGCAGTCCTTGGGAGACCCAGTACTTC

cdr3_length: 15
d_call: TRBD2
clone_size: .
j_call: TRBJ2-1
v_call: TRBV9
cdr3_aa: CASSTGTSSYNEQFF
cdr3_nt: TGTGCCAGCAGCACAGGGACTAGCTCCTACAATGAGCAGTTCTTC

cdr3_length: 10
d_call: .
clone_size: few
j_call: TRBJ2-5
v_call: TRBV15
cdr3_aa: CATSGVTQYF
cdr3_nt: TGTGCCACCAGTGGGGTGACCCAGTACTTC